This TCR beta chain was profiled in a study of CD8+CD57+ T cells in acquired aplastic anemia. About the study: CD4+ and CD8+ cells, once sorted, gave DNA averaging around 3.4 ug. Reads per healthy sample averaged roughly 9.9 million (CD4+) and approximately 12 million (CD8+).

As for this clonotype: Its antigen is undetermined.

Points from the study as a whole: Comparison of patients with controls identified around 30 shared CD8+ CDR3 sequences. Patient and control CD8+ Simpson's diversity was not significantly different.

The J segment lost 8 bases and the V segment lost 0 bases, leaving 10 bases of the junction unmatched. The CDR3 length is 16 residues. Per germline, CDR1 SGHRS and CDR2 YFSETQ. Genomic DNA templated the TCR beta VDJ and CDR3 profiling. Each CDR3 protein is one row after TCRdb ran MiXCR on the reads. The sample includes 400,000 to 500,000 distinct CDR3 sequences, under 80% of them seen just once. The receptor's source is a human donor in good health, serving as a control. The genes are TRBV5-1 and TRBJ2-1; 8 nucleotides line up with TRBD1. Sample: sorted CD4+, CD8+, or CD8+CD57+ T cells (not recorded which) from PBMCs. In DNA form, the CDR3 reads TGCGCCAGCAGCTTGGTTTCAGGGGGCCCTTCGTATGAGCAGTTCTTC. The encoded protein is CASSLVSGGPSYEQFF.